This entry describes one T cell receptor (beta chain). The data derive from a study of blood T cell repertoires in COVID-19. For the study at large: Italy, Spain and the United States were the sources of the convalescent and acute COVID-19 samples.

Each participant's cohort was designated according to participant-reported clinical history. CDR3 length: 15 residues. The trim removed 4 bases at V and 3 bases at J, leaving 8 bases unmatched. CDR1 SGHTA and CDR2 FQGNSA come from the germline V gene. TCRdb's table, derived via immunoSEQ multiplex PCR, lists solely in-frame clones and lacks some. The table shows about 430,000 clones, with roughly 90% occurring only once. The sequence was collected from a woman in her twenties or thirties with acute COVID-19. Sequencing was done on a sample of PBMCs or T cells enriched from blood (not recorded which). The chain links TRBV7-2 to TRBJ1-1, with TRBD1 identical over 7 bases. CDR3 in DNA: TGTGCCAGCAGCTCTCCACAGGGGCGGGACACTGAAGCTTTCTTT. This sequence encodes CASSSPQGRDTEAFF.